Described below is a single T cell receptor beta chain sequence and its context. The target antigen is unknown. The data belong to a study of T cell repertoires in cytomegalovirus infection. Study-level background: Public TCR beta signatures indicated both CMV infection and matching HLA type.

Study results and limitations: Carriers of CMV plus the relevant HLA were identified by cumulative public TCR beta family frequency. HLA-C-restricted TCR beta clonotypes specific for CMV led the ex vivo response.

Each CDR3 protein is one row after TCRdb ran MiXCR on the reads. The sample has nearly 650,000 distinct CDR3 sequences, roughly a quarter seen once; the top ten hold around 8%. Germline CDR1 DFQATT, CDR2 SNEGSKA (reference sequence). Trimming took 0 bases from V and 12 from J, leaving 14 bases between them. CDR3 length: 13 residues. This chain uses TRBV20-1 with TRBJ1-4, with D possibly being TRBD1 (6 bases). The source is a human donor in good health (CMV status not recorded). Some clones in this sample may be carry-over from other donors' samples. Sequencing input: CD8+ T cells from PBMCs. CDR3 bases: TGCAGTGCTAGAGATCTGGGGGGGCTGGAACTGTTTTTT. Its translation is CSARDLGGLELFF.